The present T cell receptor beta chain was sequenced within a study of blood T cell repertoires in COVID-19. Overall study context: T cells, B-cell-depleted T cells, or PBMCs supplied cDNA or gDNA.

The CDR3 runs 15 residues. Trimming left V 4 bases short and J 6 bases short, with 15 bases between. Looked up from germline, CDR1 is SGHAT and CDR2 is FQNNGV. Some clones are missing from TCRdb's copy, which holds only in-frame ones; the method was immunoSEQ multiplex PCR. The sample contains 90,000 to 150,000 clones, about 86% of which appear only once. Sequencing used peripheral blood. This rearrangement joins TRBV11-2 to TRBJ2-2, with unresolved D. The TCR sequence derives from a woman in her fifties or sixties with acute or convalescent COVID-19. The chain's CDR3 is CASSSPLRSSGELFF. Written as DNA, the CDR3 is TGTGCCAGCAGCTCCCCCCTCCGGTCATCCGGGGAGCTGTTTTTT.